This T cell receptor (beta chain) was retrieved from a study of cytomegalovirus exposure and HLA in healthy donors. Overall study findings and caveats: Analysis was carried out at a later point, and it linked a missense DCLRE1C variant to TCR beta V- and J-gene trimming.

The PCR employed 60 Vbeta primers together with 13 Jbeta primers. Sequenced by immunoSEQ multiplex PCR; TCRdb stores in-frame clones only, minus some. Of roughly 76,000 clones listed, roughly 89% are singletons. With respect to this clone: Its antigen is as yet unknown.

V shed 0 bases, J shed 0 bases, and the junction held 3 bases outside the gene matches. The CDR3 runs to 16 residues. Looked up from germline, CDR1 is SEHNR and CDR2 is FQNEAQ (reference sequence). The sequence was collected from a woman aged 30 to 39 in good health and CMV-seronegative. This chain links TRBV7-9 with TRBJ2-7, with 9 bases lining up with TRBD2. The sample taken for sequencing was PBMCs. The CDR3 loop reads CASSLARRGGSYEQYF. The CDR3 DNA follows: TGTGCCAGCAGCTTAGCGCGGCGGGGGGGCTCCTACGAGCAGTACTTC.